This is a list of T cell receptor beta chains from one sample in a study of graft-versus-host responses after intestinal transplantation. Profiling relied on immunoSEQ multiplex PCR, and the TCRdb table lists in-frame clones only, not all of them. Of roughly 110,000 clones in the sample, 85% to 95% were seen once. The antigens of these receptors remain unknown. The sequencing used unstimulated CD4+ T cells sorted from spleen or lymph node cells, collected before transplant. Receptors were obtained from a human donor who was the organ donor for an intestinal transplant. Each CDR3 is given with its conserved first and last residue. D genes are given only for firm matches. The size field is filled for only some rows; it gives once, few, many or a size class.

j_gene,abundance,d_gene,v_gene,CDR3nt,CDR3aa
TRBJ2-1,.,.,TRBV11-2,TGTGCCAGCAGCTTAGGCCACAGGGACAATGAGCAGTTCTTC,CASSLGHRDNEQFF
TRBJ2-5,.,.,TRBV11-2,TGTGCCAGCAGCCCTCGGGGCTTACAAGAGACCCAGTACTTC,CASSPRGLQETQYF
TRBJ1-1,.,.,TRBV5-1,TGCGCCAGCAGCTTGCAGGCGATGAACACTGAAGCTTTCTTT,CASSLQAMNTEAFF
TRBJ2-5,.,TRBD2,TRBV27,TGTGCCAGCAGTCCGCGCGGAGCGGGATACCAAGAGACCCAGTACTTC,CASSPRGAGYQETQYF
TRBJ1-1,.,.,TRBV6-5,TGTGCCAGCAGTGAATTGGGTAGGGAAGCTTTCTTT,CASSELGREAFF
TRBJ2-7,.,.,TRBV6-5,TGTGCCAGCAGTTACGGGATGGGCTACGAGCAGTACTTC,CASSYGMGYEQYF
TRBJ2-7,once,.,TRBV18,TGTGCCAGCTCACCAGGGGGCGGCGAGCAGTACTTC,CASSPGGGEQYF
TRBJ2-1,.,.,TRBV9,TGTGCCAGCAGCGTAGGGGGCCGGGTCACCTACAATGAGCAGTTCTTC,CASSVGGRVTYNEQFF
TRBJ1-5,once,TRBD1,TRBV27,TGTGCCAGCAGTTCCAAACAGGGGGCTGGCAATCAGCCCCAGCATTTT,CASSSKQGAGNQPQHF
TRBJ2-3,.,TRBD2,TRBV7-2,TGTGCCAGCAGCTGGAGCGGGGCCAGCACAGATACGCAGTATTTT,CASSWSGASTDTQYF
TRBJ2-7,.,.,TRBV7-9,TGTGCCAGCAGCTGGGCCGAGTCCTACGAGCAGTACTTC,CASSWAESYEQYF
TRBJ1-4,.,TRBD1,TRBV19,TGTGCCAGCACCTCCCGGGGACAGGGACGGGGTGAAAAACTGTTTTTT,CASTSRGQGRGEKLFF
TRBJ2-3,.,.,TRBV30,TGTGCCTGGAGTGGGGGATCTATCGGAGATACGCAGTATTTT,CAWSGGSIGDTQYF
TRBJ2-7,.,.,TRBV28,TGTGCCAGCAGTTTCCAGCGGGCCACCTACGAGCAGTACTTC,CASSFQRATYEQYF
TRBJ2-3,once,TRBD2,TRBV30,TGTGCCTGGAGTGGGGGACTAGCGGGAGTCGATACGCAGTATTTT,CAWSGGLAGVDTQYF
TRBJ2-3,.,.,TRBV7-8,TGTGCCAGCAGCTTAACACACACAGATACGCAGTATTTT,CASSLTHTDTQYF
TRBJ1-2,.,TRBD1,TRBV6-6,TGTGCCAGCAGTTCAGGGGGCAGGGGTGGCTACACCTTC,CASSSGGRGGYTF
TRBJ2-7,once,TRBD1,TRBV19,TGTGCCACCTCGGGACAGGTTGGGAACTACGAGCAGTACTTC,CATSGQVGNYEQYF
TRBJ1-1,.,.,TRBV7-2,TGTGCCAGCAGCTTCGGGGGAGGGACTGAAGCTTTCTTT,CASSFGGGTEAFF
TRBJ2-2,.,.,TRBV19,TGTGCCAGTAAAAAGGAGGGGAACACCGGGGAGCTGTTTTTT,CASKKEGNTGELFF
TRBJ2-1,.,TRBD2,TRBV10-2,TGCGCCAGCAGCCGGACTAGCGTTTACAATGAGCAGTTCTTC,CASSRTSVYNEQFF
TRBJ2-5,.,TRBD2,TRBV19,TGTGCCAGTAGTGGAGCGGGAGTAGGTCAAGAGACCCAGTACTTC,CASSGAGVGQETQYF
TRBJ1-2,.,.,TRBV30,TGTGCCTGGCACGGCAAGCGCTATAGAAAAACCTATGGCTACACCTTC,CAWHGKRYRKTYGYTF
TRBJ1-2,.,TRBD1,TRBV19,TGCGCCAGTAGTATTAGGGACAGGATCGACTATGGCTACACCTTC,CASSIRDRIDYGYTF
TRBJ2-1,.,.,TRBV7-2,TGTGCCAGCAGCTCGATACCATACAATGAGCAGTTCTTC,CASSSIPYNEQFF
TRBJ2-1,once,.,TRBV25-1,TGTGCCAGCAGTGAATATTGGGGGGGGCTATACAATGAGCAGTTCTTC,CASSEYWGGLYNEQFF
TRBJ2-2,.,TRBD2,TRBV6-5,TGTGCCAGCAGTTACGGACTAGCGGGAGACACCGGGGAGCTGTTTTTT,CASSYGLAGDTGELFF
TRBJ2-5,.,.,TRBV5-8,TGTGCCAGCAGCTTAGTCGTCGGTGAGACCCAGTACTTC,CASSLVVGETQYF
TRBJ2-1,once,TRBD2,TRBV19,TGTGCCAGTAGTCCGGGACTAGCGGGAGTTTCCTCCGAGGAGCAGTTCTTC,CASSPGLAGVSSEEQFF